This T cell receptor (beta chain) appears in the sequencing data of a study of lymphopenia after photon versus proton radiotherapy. The CDR3 has 21 residues. Looked up from germline, CDR1 is SGDLS and CDR2 is YYNGEE. Trimming took 0 bases from V and 5 from J, leaving 30 bases between them. Notes on the study in general: Authors raise, but do not show, better survival with proton therapy.

Details on this clone: The target antigen is unknown.

Method: immunoSEQ multiplex PCR; TCRdb's copy keeps in-frame clones and lacks some. The sample lists approximately 62,000 clones, around 85% occurring once. The receptor was isolated from a man between 60 and 70 years old with pancreatic cancer. Specimen: peripheral blood, collected from a patient treated with proton-based radiotherapy. The J gene is TRBJ2-1, the V gene TRBV9; TRBD1 is a possible D gene (6 bases). The CDR3 protein is CASSVAAGANQSPSQDNEQFF. The CDR3 DNA is TGTGCCAGCAGCGTAGCTGCAGGGGCGAATCAATCGCCGAGCCAAGACAATGAGCAGTTCTTC.